This T cell receptor (delta chain) comes out of a study of Vδ1+ human thymocytes. Extracted RNA was reverse transcribed into cDNA. Pooled V-gene forward primers with one constant-region reverse primer generated the CDR3 amplicons by multiplex PCR. TCRdb re-analyzed the multiplex PCR reads via CATT. The sample yields more than 25,000 delta-chain clones, 7.4% seen once. V was pared by 0 bases and J by 2 bases, with 16 bases between. This CDR3 region has 17 residues. Germline assignment: CDR1 TSWWSYY and CDR2 QGS. As regards this clone: Its target is not known.

Study-level points and caveats: Despite high sort purity, about 19% of thymic T cell receptor delta sequences were Vdelta2. Unexpected Vdelta2 sequences could cause misinterpretation of bulk repertoire data. Donors shared many TRG clonotypes but few TRD clonotypes. Highly polyclonal TRG and TRD repertoires with Gaussian CDR3 length distributions appeared in thymus.

The sample was Vdelta1+ gamma-delta thymocytes from the thymus. The subset is: FACS-sorted CD3+ TCRalphabeta- TCRVdelta1+ TCRVdelta2- thymocytes. The chain has TRDV1 and TRDJ1, with a possible D match to TRDD3 (5 bases). The TCR was taken from a girl under three years old who had congenital heart surgery. The CDR3 bases are TGTGCTCTTGGGGAACTCGGGATCTGGAAAAGAACCGATAAACTCATCTTT. Protein sequence: CALGELGIWKRTDKLIF.